This TCR beta chain was observed in a study of TIL therapy for anti-PD-1-resistant metastatic lung cancer. Study results and limitations: TIL clonotype persistence in blood showed no apparent association with response. Treatment-naive, never-smoker and oncogene-addicted patients were overrepresented in this highly selected cohort.

The immunoSEQ assay was v3. Only in-frame clones appear in the TCRdb table, and some are missing; sequencing was by immunoSEQ multiplex PCR. The sample lists about 21,000 clones; around three quarters were seen once. Germline values: CDR1 SGHRS, CDR2 YFSETQ. V was clipped by 2 bases and J by 4 bases, with 28 bases between them. The CDR3 extends over 19 amino acids. A word on this clone: What it binds is unknown.

The time point: pre-treatment sample, taken before nivolumab and TIL therapy. Stage 4 NSCLC adults joined between late 2017 and 2020. The material was blood, obtained at baseline. This receptor was obtained from a person between 30 and 80 years old with non-small cell lung cancer. The chain employs TRBV5-1 and TRBJ2-7; D uncertain. The CDR3 DNA follows: TGCGCCAGCAGCTTCCCGGACGCTAGGGTGACTGAAAAAATGTACGAGCAGTACTTC. Translated, it gives CASSFPDARVTEKMYEQYF.